The T cell receptor beta chain described here comes from a study of T cell repertoires in cytomegalovirus infection. With respect to this clonotype: Its antigen is still unknown.

In TCRdb, the reads were re-called with MiXCR into one record per CDR3 protein. Among roughly 500,000 distinct CDR3 sequences listed, around 30% were seen once. This TCR was sampled from a human donor in good health (CMV status not recorded). Some clones in this sample may be carry-over from other donors' samples. Material: cultured PBMCs, obtained from culture after CMV antigen stimulation.

CDR3 bases: TGTGCCAGCAGGCAGAGTGGGTACACCGGGGAGCTGTTTTTT. Amino acid sequence: CASRQSGYTGELFF. V and J are TRBV12-3 or TRBV12-4 and TRBJ2-2; D ambiguous. This CDR3 is built from 14 residues. The V and J ends lost 6 bases and 3 bases respectively, with 11 bases between them.